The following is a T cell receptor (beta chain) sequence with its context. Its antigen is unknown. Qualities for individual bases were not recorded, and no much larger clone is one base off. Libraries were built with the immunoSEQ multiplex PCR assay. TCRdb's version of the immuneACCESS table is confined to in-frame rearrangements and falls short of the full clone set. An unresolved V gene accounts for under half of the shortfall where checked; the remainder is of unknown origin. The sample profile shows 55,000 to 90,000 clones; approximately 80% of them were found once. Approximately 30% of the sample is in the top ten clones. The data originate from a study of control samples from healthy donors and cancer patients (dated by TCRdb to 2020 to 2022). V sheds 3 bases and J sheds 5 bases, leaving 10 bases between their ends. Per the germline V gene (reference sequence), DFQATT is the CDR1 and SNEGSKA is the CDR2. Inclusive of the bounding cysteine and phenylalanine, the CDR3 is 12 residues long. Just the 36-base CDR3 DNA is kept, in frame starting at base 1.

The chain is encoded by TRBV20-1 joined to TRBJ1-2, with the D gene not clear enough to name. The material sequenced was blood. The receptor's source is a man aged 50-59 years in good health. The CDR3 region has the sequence CSASRSLYGYTF. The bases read TGCAGTGCTAGTCGCAGTCTTTATGGCTACACCTTC.